What follows are 25 T cell receptor beta chains derived from one specimen sequenced in a study of shared T cell receptors in the human thymus. Only in-frame clones appear in the TCRdb table, and some are missing; sequencing was by immunoSEQ multiplex PCR. The table includes more than 300,000 clones, 85% to 95% detected once. The sequenced sample consisted of thymocytes. The receptors here all came from a human donor.

This sequence joins TRBV10-1 and TRBJ2-5; D is unclear. This CDR3 is built from 14 residues. Per the germline V gene, CDR1 is WNHNN and CDR2 is SYGVQD (reference sequence). Trimming took off 0 bases at V and 6 bases at J, with 11 bases between the two ends. The CDR3 DNA is TGCGCCAGCAGTGAGTCCAACAGTTGTAAGACCCAGTACTTC. It is translated as CASSESNSCKTQYF.

The chain is built from TRBV5-1 and TRBJ2-3, with 10 bases lining up with TRBD1. This CDR3 is 15 amino acids long. The trim removed 6 bases at V and 7 bases at J, leaving 11 bases unmatched. In germline, CDR1 is SGHRS, CDR2 YFSETQ. CDR3 in amino acids: CASTYSGQGPNTQYF. The DNA of the CDR3 is TGCGCCAGCACTTACTCGGGACAGGGGCCAAATACGCAGTATTTT.

The chain couples TRBV18 to TRBJ2-4; D gene ambiguous. Germline V lookup: CDR1 KGHSH, CDR2 LQKENI. The germline V and J ends were trimmed by 3 bases and 3 bases, with 15 bases remaining between them. The CDR3 is 16 amino acids. The CDR3, as DNA: TGTGCCAGCTCACCGGTTTCAATGTTCGGCAAAAACATTCAGTACTTC. The encoded protein is CASSPVSMFGKNIQYF.

The rearrangement links TRBV30 to TRBJ2-7; perhaps TRBD2 as D (6 bases). Germline V gene data show CDR1 as GTSNPN and CDR2 as SVGIG (reference sequence). The CDR3 consists of 15 residues. Trimming shortened V by 3 bases and J by 0 bases, and 15 bases separated the two germline ends. The CDR3, as DNA: TGTGCCTGGAGACCTGGGAGGAACCCCTCCTACGAGCAGTACTTC. This codes for CAWRPGRNPSYEQYF.

This clone was counted a single time. The chain is built from TRBV11-2 and TRBJ2-1; 12 nucleotides match TRBD2. The CDR3 runs to 17 residues. V shed 1 base and J 8 bases; nucleotides not matched to a gene: 9. Germline loops: CDR1 SGHAT, CDR2 FQNNGV. CDR3 coding DNA: TGTGCCAGCAGCTTAGCTTGGCTAGCGGGAGGGCCGGATGAGCAGTTCTTC. It translates to CASSLAWLAGGPDEQFF.

The rearrangement links TRBV7-2 to TRBJ2-7; 8 bases are shared with TRBD1. Germline CDR1 reads SGHTA; CDR2 reads FQGNSA. The CDR3 contains 15 residues. V gave up 1 base and J gave up 4 bases; unmatched junction bases: 6. This CDR3 reads CASSLVPGQGYEQYF. The CDR3 DNA follows: TGTGCCAGCAGCTTAGTGCCTGGACAGGGATACGAGCAGTACTTC. Using reference TRBV7-2 and TRBJ2-7 for the parts outside the CDR3, the full variable domain is GAGVSQSPSNKVTEKGKDVELRCDPISGHTALYWYRQSLGQGLEFLIYFQGNSAPDKSGLPSDRFSAERTGGSVSTLTIQRTQQEDSAVYLCASSLVPGQGYEQYFGPGTRLTVT.

V usage is TRBV27 and J usage is TRBJ1-4; D possibly corresponds to TRBD1 (6 bases). This CDR3 is 14 amino acids long. The germline CDR1 and CDR2 sequences are MNHEY and SMNVEV (reference sequence). Trimming cost V 5 bases and J 5 bases, with 12 bases left between them. CDR3: CASSPGVWNEKLFF. CDR3 nucleotide sequence: TGTGCCAGCAGTCCAGGGGTTTGGAATGAAAAACTGTTTTTT.

This clone turned up a few times. The chain is built from TRBV20-1 and TRBJ1-3; D is unresolved. The germline gives CDR1 DFQATT, CDR2 SNEGSKA (reference sequence). This CDR3 is 11 amino acids long. Trimming took 6 bases from V and 0 from J, leaving 3 bases between them. The CDR3 DNA sequence: TGCAGTGCGCTCTCTGGAAACACCATATATTTT. Translation: CSALSGNTIYF.

In this sample, this clone turned up once. The chain recombines TRBV19 with TRBJ1-5; the match to TRBD1 covers 10 bases. CDR1 is LNHDA, CDR2 SQIVND, per germline (reference sequence). V lost 6 bases and J lost 7; bases outside the gene matches: 21. The CDR3 is 19 amino acids. The DNA of the CDR3 is TGTGCCAGTAGACCCTACCGACAGGGGGCGAAGCCGTTCCGACAGCCCCAGCATTTT. This translates into CASRPYRQGAKPFRQPQHF.

This clone was detected once. The chain employs TRBV7-9 and TRBJ2-3, with unresolved D. From germline, CDR1 is SEHNR and CDR2 FQNEAQ (reference sequence). The CDR3 is 17 amino acids. With 0 bases removed from V and 4 bases from J, the gap between germline ends came to 17 bases. CDR3 sequence: CASSLAIAHGRADTQYF. CDR3 in DNA: TGTGCCAGCAGCTTAGCGATTGCCCACGGTCGGGCAGATACGCAGTATTTT.

The rearrangement joins TRBV30 to TRBJ1-2; D perhaps matches TRBD1 (5 bases). CDR3 length equals 13 residues. The germline V gene has CDR1 GTSNPN and CDR2 SVGIG (reference sequence). Trimming cost V 4 bases and J 8 bases, with 17 bases left between them. The CDR3 here is CAWIPGGGSGYTF. As DNA, the CDR3 is TGTGCCTGGATCCCCGGGGGGGGATCGGGCTACACCTTC.

The rearrangement joins TRBV19 to TRBJ2-7, with D possibly being TRBD1 or TRBD2 (5 bases each). With 4 bases removed from V and 0 bases from J, the gap between germline ends came to 10 bases. The germline gives CDR1 LNHDA, CDR2 SQIVND (reference sequence). The CDR3 is made up of 14 amino acids. The CDR3 here is CASSTGPNSYEQYF. The CDR3 region has the DNA TGTGCCAGTAGTACGGGACCGAACTCCTACGAGCAGTACTTC.

This clone was observed a single time. This sequence joins TRBV19 and TRBJ2-6, with D hard to call. Trimming removed 7 bases at V and 0 bases at J, with 16 bases between. The CDR3 consists of 17 residues. Germline values: CDR1 LNHDA, CDR2 SQIVND (reference sequence). The CDR3 here is CASTAAAIFSGANVLTF. CDR3 bases: TGTGCCAGTACTGCGGCGGCCATCTTCTCTGGGGCCAACGTCCTGACTTTC.

The rearrangement joins TRBV5-1 to TRBJ2-1; D is tentatively TRBD1 or TRBD2 (6 bases each). This CDR3 spans 15 amino acids. The germline CDR1 and CDR2 sequences are SGHRS and YFSETQ. V shed 4 bases and J shed 4 bases, with 15 bases lying between them. CDR3 DNA sequence: TGCGCCAGCAGCGCGACCGGGGGCGGGTACAATGAGCAGTTCTTC. As protein: CASSATGGGYNEQFF.

The chain couples TRBV5-1 to TRBJ2-7, with 7 bases identical to TRBD1. The CDR3 totals 15 residues. V was pared by 4 bases and J by 4 bases, with 11 bases of the junction left unmatched. CDR1 and CDR2 (germline): SGHRS, YFSETQ. CDR3 bases: TGCGCCAGCAGCGGTGGACCGGGACAGCGGTACGAGCAGTACTTC. It is translated as CASSGGPGQRYEQYF.

The chain is built from TRBV6-1 and TRBJ1-2, with 9 bases lining up with TRBD1. Germline values: CDR1 MNHNS, CDR2 SASEGT. V was clipped by 4 bases and J by 8 bases; unmatched bases: 14. The CDR3 spans 16 residues. The CDR3 coding sequence is TGTGCCAGCAGTGTGAGACAGGGGGATGTTTCTAAGGGCTACACCTTC. It yields the protein CASSVRQGDVSKGYTF.

The chain employs TRBV11-2 and TRBJ1-5, with 7 nucleotides matching TRBD1. Germline CDR1 is SGHAT and CDR2 is FQNNGV. The V gene end was trimmed by 5 bases and the J gene end by 5 bases; junction bases not matched to a gene: 6. The CDR3 length is 14 residues. The CDR3 loop reads CASSPGQADQPQHF. In nucleotides, the CDR3 is TGTGCCAGCAGCCCCGGACAGGCCGATCAGCCCCAGCATTTT.

The V call is TRBV9, the J call TRBJ2-1; D perhaps matches TRBD2 (6 bases). Looked up from germline, CDR1 is SGDLS and CDR2 is YYNGEE. V was clipped by 2 bases and J by 5 bases, with 11 bases between them. There are 14 residues in the CDR3. CDR3 sequence reads: CASSVSGLDNEQFF. CDR3 in DNA: TGTGCCAGCAGCGTGAGCGGGTTAGACAATGAGCAGTTCTTC.

This chain joins TRBV18 and TRBJ2-2; D is uncertain. Per the germline V gene, CDR1 is KGHSH and CDR2 is LQKENI. V gave up 6 bases and J gave up 6 bases, with 11 bases separating them. The CDR3 has 13 residues. The chain's CDR3 is CASSRILPGELFF. The CDR3 nucleotides are TGTGCCAGCTCCAGGATTCTTCCCGGGGAGCTGTTTTTT.

This clone has just one count. This sequence joins TRBV9 and TRBJ2-7; TRBD2 might be the D (5 bases). With 0 bases removed from V and 4 bases from J, the gap between germline ends came to 8 bases. The germline gives CDR1 SGDLS, CDR2 YYNGEE. The CDR3 consists of 13 residues. Here the CDR3 DNA reads TGTGCCAGCAGCGTAGCCCGAGGGTACGAGCAGTACTTC. Translation: CASSVARGYEQYF.

The gene calls are TRBV11-2 and TRBJ2-2, with a possible D match to TRBD2 (6 bases). CDR1 SGHAT and CDR2 FQNNGV come from the germline V gene. The CDR3 has 16 amino acids. V was pared by 3 bases and J by 3 bases, with 14 bases between. CDR3 region: CASSLTGLSYTGELFF. In DNA, the CDR3 is TGTGCCAGCAGCTTGACGGGACTTTCTTACACCGGGGAGCTGTTTTTT.

The chain carries TRBV28 and TRBJ2-7; the match to TRBD1 covers 7 bases. The V gene's germline CDR1 is MDHEN and CDR2 SYDVKM. V shed 3 bases and J 0 bases; nucleotides not matched to a gene: 5. The CDR3 length is 15 residues. The CDR3 DNA is TGTGCCAGCAGTTTCGGACAGGTGCGCTCCTACGAGCAGTACTTC. Amino acid sequence: CASSFGQVRSYEQYF.

The chain employs TRBV11-1 and TRBJ2-7; TRBD2 might be the D (5 bases). The germline CDR1 and CDR2 sequences are SGHAT and FQDESV (reference sequence). With 2 bases removed from V and 5 bases from J, the gap between germline ends came to 19 bases. The CDR3 covers 16 residues. Written as DNA, the CDR3 is TGTGCCAGCAGCTTATGGGAGCGTTCCTCTCGGGACGAGCAGTACTTC. The encoded protein is CASSLWERSSRDEQYF.

This clone was seen once. The chain uses TRBV23-1 and TRBJ2-5; TRBD2 matches 10 bases. TRBV23-1 is known as an ORF, though its function is uncertain. The V segment lost 2 bases and the J segment 5 bases; nucleotides outside the gene matches: 5. The CDR3 is 15 residues long. The CDR3 protein is CASSQPGLAMETQYF. DNA of the CDR3: TGCGCCAGCAGTCAACCGGGACTAGCGATGGAGACCCAGTACTTC.

This clone was found once. The rearrangement links TRBV25-1 to TRBJ2-7; tentatively, D is TRBD1 (8 bases). V was clipped by 3 bases and J by 5 bases, with 14 bases between them. Germline V CDR1 and CDR2: MGHDK, SYGVNS. The CDR3 has 14 amino acids. CDR3 sequence reads: CASSDWTGRDEQYF. DNA for the CDR3: TGTGCCAGCAGTGATTGGACAGGGAGGGACGAGCAGTACTTC.